This TCR beta chain is from a study of blood T cell repertoires in COVID-19. Study as a whole: The United States, Italy and Spain were the sources of the acute and convalescent COVID-19 samples. T cells, B-cell-depleted T cells, or PBMCs supplied cDNA or gDNA.

The CDR3 is 14 amino acids. The V segment lost 4 bases and the J segment 9 bases; nucleotides outside the gene matches: 7. Germline values: CDR1 ENHRY, CDR2 SYGVKD. Source study methods: Amplification of reference gene primers provided the estimated nucleated cell counts. Profiled with immunoSEQ multiplex PCR; TCRdb holds only in-frame clones, not every one. The DNA gave D and trimming, while V, J and clone size come from that table. The sample lists more than 110,000 clones, 84% occurring once. This receptor was taken from a human donor in a cohort sampled during active COVID-19. The sample consisted of peripheral blood. The V call is TRBV10-3, the J call TRBJ2-1, with 9 bases that match TRBD2. CDR3 amino acids: CAISVSGGTGEQFF. The CDR3 region has the DNA TGTGCCATCAGTGTAAGCGGGGGGACGGGTGAGCAGTTCTTC.